This T cell receptor (beta chain) was sequenced during a study of T cells expressing NK-cell markers. About the study: Eight donors were sequenced, of whom seven were HCMV-seropositive, while the remaining one was HCMV-seronegative.

Following a re-call of the 5' RACE reads, TCRdb has one entry per CDR3 protein and lacks DNA. Its table records about half a million distinct CDR3 sequences. Sequenced input: blood T cells: a sorted CD56 or NKG2C T cell subset, CD4+ or CD8+ T cells, or bulk PBMC T cells (not recorded which). This TCR derives from a woman between 50 and 59 years old in good health.

The CDR3: CASSLVRRGDYEQYF. The chain links TRBV11-2 to TRBJ2-7; there is no DNA to check the TCRdb D call of TRBD1. The CDR3 covers 15 residues. The germline gives CDR1 SGHAT, CDR2 FQNNGV.